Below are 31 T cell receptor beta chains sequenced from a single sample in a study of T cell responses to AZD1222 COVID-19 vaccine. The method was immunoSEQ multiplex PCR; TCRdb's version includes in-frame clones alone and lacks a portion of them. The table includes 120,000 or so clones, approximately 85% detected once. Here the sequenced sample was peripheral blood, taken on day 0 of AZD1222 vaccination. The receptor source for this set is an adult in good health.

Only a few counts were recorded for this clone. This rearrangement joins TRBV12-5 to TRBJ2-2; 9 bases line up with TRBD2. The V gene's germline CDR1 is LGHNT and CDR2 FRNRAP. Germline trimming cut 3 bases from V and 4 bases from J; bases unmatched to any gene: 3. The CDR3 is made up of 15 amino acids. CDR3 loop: CASGFLAGSTGELFF. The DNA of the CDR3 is TGTGCTAGTGGTTTCCTAGCGGGATCCACCGGGGAGCTGTTTTTT.

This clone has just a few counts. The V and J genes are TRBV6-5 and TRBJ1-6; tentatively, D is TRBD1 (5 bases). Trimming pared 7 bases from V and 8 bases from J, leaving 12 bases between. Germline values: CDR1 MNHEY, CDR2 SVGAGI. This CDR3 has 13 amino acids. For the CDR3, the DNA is TGTGCCAGCACCGACAGAAGGGATTCACCCCTCCACTTT. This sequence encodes CASTDRRDSPLHF.

In nucleotides, the CDR3 is TGTGCCAGCAGTCCGTACCAGGGGAACTATGGCTACACCTTC. Translation gives CASSPYQGNYGYTF. The chain has TRBV28 and TRBJ1-2; D possibly corresponds to TRBD1 (6 bases). V lost 5 bases to trimming and J lost 2 bases, with 12 bases between them. Per the germline V gene, CDR1 is MDHEN and CDR2 is SYDVKM. This CDR3 contains 14 residues.

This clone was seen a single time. The chain's CDR3 is CASSLAGAGRNEKLFF. The CDR3 DNA reads TGCGCCAGCAGCTTGGCGGGGGCAGGAAGGAATGAAAAACTGTTTTTT. This chain connects TRBV5-1 to TRBJ1-4; maybe TRBD1 (6 bases). V was pared by 0 bases and J by 5 bases, with 14 bases between. The CDR3 totals 16 residues. Germline values: CDR1 SGHRS, CDR2 YFSETQ.

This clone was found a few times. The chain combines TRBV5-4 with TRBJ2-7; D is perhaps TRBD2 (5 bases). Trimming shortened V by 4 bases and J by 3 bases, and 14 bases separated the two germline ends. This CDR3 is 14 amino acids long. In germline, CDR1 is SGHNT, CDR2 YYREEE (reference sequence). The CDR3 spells CASSRPGSDYEQYF. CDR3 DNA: TGTGCCAGCAGCCGCCCGGGGTCGGACTACGAGCAGTACTTC.

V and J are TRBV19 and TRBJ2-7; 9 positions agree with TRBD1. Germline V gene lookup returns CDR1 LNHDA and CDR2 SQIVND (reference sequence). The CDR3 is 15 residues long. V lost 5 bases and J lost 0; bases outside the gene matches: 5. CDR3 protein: CASSVDRGDSYEQYF. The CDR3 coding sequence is TGTGCCAGTAGTGTCGACAGGGGGGACTCCTACGAGCAGTACTTC.

The CDR3 bases are TGTGCCAGCAGCCAACTCCCGGGACAGGGTAGCGAGCAGTACTTC. This encodes CASSQLPGQGSEQYF. The V gene is TRBV9, the J gene TRBJ2-7; 9 bases agree with TRBD1. CDR3 length: 15 residues. J gave up 6 bases and V 4 bases, and 11 bases lay outside the gene matches. The V gene's germline CDR1 is SGDLS and CDR2 YYNGEE. Full variable domain (outside the CDR3, taken from reference TRBV9 and TRBJ2-7): DSGVTQTPKHLITATGQRVTLRCSPRSGDLSVYWYQQSLDQGLQFLIQYYNGEERAKGNILERFSAQQFPDLHSELNLSSLELGDSALYFCASSQLPGQGSEQYFGPGTRLTVT.

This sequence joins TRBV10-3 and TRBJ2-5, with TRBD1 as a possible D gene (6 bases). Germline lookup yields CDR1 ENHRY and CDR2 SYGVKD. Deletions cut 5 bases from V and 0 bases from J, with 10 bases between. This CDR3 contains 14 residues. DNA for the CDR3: TGTGCCATCAGTCAACAGGGATACCAAGAGACCCAGTACTTC. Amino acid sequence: CAISQQGYQETQYF.

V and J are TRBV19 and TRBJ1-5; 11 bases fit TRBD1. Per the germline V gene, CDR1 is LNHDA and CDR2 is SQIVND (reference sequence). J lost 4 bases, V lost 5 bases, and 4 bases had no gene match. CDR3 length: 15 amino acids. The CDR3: CASSWTGGANQPQHF. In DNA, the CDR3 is TGTGCCAGTAGTTGGACAGGGGGCGCGAATCAGCCCCAGCATTTT. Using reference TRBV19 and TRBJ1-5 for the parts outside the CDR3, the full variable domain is DGGITQSPKYLFRKEGQNVTLSCEQNLNHDAMYWYRQDPGQGLRLIYYSQIVNDFQKGDIAEGYSVSREKKESFPLTVTSAQKNPTAFYLCASSWTGGANQPQHFGDGTRLSIL.

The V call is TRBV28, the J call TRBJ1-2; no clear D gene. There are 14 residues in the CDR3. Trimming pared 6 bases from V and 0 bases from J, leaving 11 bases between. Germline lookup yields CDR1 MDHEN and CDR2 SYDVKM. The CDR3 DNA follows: TGTGCCAGCAGCCCCGAGCAATCTAACTATGGCTACACCTTC. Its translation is CASSPEQSNYGYTF.

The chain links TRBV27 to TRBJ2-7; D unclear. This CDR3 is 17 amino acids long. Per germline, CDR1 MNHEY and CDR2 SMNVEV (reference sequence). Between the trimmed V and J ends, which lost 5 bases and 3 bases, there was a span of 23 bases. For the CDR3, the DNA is TGTGCCAGCAGTCCCACCCCCCCAGAGAGTGGGAACTACGAGCAGTACTTC. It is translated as CASSPTPPESGNYEQYF.

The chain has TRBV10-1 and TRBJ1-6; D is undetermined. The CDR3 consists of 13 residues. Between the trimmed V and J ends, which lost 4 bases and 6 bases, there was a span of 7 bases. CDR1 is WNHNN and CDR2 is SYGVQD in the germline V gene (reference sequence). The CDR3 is CASSANFNSPLHF. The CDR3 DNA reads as TGCGCCAGCAGTGCCAATTTTAATTCACCCCTCCACTTT.

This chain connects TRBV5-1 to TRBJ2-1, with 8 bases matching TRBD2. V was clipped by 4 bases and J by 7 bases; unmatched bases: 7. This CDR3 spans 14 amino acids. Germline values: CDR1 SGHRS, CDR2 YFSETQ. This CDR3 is CASSPGGTANEQFF. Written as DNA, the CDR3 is TGCGCCAGCAGCCCGGGGGGGACTGCGAATGAGCAGTTCTTC.

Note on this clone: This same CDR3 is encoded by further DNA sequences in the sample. The CDR3 coding sequence is TGTGCCAGCAGCCAAGGACAGGGGCCCTACGAGCAGTACTTC. Translation gives CASSQGQGPYEQYF. The genes are TRBV14 and TRBJ2-7, with 8 positions matching TRBD1. This CDR3 is built from 14 residues. V shed 1 base and J 2 bases; nucleotides not matched to a gene: 1. From germline, CDR1 is SGHDN and CDR2 FVKESK.

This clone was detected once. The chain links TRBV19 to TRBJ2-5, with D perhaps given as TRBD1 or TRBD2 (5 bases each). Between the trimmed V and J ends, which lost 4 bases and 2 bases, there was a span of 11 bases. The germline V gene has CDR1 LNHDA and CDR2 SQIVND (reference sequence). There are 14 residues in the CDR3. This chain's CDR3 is CASSRGRLQETQYF. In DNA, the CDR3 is TGTGCCAGTAGTAGGGGGAGACTTCAAGAGACCCAGTACTTC.

The CDR3 is CAWSVGQGWQETQYF. The CDR3 DNA sequence: TGTGCCTGGAGTGTAGGACAGGGGTGGCAAGAGACCCAGTACTTC. V is TRBV30 and J is TRBJ2-5, with TRBD1 identical over 9 bases. After removal of 0 bases from V and 2 bases from J, the junction contained 4 bases not matched to a gene. Looked up from germline, CDR1 is GTSNPN and CDR2 is SVGIG (reference sequence). The CDR3 is 15 amino acids.

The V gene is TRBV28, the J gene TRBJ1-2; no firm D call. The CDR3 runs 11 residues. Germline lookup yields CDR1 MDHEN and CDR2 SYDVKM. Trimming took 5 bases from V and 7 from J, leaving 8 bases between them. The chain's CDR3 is CASSLTSGYTF. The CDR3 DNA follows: TGTGCCAGCAGTCTTACGAGTGGCTACACCTTC.

The CDR3 loop is CASSWAQEFLTGELFF. The CDR3, as DNA: TGTGCCAGCAGCTGGGCCCAGGAGTTTTTAACCGGGGAGCTGTTTTTT. V is TRBV5-5 and J is TRBJ2-2; no firm D call. V lost 3 bases and J lost 5, with 17 bases in between. Germline CDR1 SGHKS, CDR2 YYEKEE (reference sequence). The CDR3 runs to 16 residues.

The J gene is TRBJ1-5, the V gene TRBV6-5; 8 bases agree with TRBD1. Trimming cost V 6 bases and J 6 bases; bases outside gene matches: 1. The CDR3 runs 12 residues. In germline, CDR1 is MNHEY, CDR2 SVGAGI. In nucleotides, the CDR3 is TGTGCCAGCAGGCAGGGGGCTCAGCCCCAGCATTTT. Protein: CASRQGAQPQHF.

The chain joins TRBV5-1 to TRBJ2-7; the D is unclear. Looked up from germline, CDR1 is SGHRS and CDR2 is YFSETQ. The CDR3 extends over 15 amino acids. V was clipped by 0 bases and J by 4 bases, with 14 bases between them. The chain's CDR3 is CASSLDGRIGYEQYF. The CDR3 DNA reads TGCGCCAGCAGCTTGGATGGACGAATTGGGTACGAGCAGTACTTC.

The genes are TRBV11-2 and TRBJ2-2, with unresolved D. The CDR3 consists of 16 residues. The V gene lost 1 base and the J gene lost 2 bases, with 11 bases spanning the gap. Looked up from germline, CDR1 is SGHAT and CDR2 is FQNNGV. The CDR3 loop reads CASSLGHLSNTGELFF. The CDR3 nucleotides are TGTGCCAGCAGCTTAGGGCACCTTAGCAACACCGGGGAGCTGTTTTTT.

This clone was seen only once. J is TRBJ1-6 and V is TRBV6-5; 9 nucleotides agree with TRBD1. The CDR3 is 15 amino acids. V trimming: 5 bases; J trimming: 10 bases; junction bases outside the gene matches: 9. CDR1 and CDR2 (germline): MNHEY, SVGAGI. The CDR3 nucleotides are TGTGCCAGCAGTACCTGGGACAGGGACCTCTCACCCCTCCACTTT. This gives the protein CASSTWDRDLSPLHF.

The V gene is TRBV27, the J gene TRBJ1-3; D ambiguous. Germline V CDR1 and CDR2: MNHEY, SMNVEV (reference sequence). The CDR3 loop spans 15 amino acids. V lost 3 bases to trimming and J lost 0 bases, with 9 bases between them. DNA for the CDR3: TGTGCCAGCAGTTTCCGTGAAGGCTCTGGAAACACCATATATTTT. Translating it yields CASSFREGSGNTIYF.

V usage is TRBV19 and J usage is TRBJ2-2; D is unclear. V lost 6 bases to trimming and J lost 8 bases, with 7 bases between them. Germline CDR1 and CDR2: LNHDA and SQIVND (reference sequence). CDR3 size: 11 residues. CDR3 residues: CASSLSGELFF. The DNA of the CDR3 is TGTGCCAGTAGCCTCAGTGGGGAGCTGTTTTTT. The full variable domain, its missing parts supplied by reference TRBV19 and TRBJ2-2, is DGGITQSPKYLFRKEGQNVTLSCEQNLNHDAMYWYRQDPGQGLRLIYYSQIVNDFQKGDIAEGYSVSREKKESFPLTVTSAQKNPTAFYLCASSLSGELFFGEGSRLTVL.

CDR3 region: CSVERNSGTGFF. CDR3 sequence (DNA): TGCAGCGTTGAACGAAACTCCGGGACGGGGTTCTTC. V is TRBV29-1 and J is TRBJ2-1; D possibly uses TRBD1 or TRBD2 (5 bases each). The CDR3 has 12 amino acids. Germline V gene data show CDR1 as SQVTM and CDR2 as ANQGSEA. V lost 2 bases, J lost 15 bases, and 17 bases lay in between.

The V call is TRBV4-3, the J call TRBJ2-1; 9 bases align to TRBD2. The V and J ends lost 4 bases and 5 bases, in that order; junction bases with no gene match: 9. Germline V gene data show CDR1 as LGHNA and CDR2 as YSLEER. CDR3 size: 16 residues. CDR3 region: CASSRTREGLNNEQFF. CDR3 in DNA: TGCGCCAGCAGCCGAACGCGGGAGGGCTTGAACAATGAGCAGTTCTTC.

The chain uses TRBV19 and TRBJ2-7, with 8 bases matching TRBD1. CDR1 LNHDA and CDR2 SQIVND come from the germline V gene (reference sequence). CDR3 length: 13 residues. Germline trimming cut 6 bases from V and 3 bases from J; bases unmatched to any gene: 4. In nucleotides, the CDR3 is TGTGCCAGTAGGGGGACAGGCTACTACGAGCAGTACTTC. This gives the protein CASRGTGYYEQYF.

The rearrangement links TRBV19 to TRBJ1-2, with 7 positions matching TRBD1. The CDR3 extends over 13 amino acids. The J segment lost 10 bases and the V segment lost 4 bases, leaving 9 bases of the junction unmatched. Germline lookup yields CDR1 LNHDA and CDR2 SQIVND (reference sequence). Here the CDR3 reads CASSTRDSPSYTF. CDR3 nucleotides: TGTGCCAGTAGTACACGGGACAGCCCCTCCTACACCTTC.

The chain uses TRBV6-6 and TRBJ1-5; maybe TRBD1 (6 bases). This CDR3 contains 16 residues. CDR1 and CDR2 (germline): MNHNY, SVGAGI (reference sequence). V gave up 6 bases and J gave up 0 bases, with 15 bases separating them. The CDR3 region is CASRYPGQPSNQPQHF. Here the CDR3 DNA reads TGTGCCAGCAGATACCCTGGACAGCCTAGCAATCAGCCCCAGCATTTT.

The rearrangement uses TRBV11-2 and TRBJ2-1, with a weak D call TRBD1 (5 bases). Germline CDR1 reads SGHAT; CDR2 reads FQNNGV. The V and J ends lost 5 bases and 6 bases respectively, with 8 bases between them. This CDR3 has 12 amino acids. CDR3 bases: TGTGCCAGCAGCGTAGGGGTCAATGAGCAGTTCTTC. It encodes CASSVGVNEQFF.

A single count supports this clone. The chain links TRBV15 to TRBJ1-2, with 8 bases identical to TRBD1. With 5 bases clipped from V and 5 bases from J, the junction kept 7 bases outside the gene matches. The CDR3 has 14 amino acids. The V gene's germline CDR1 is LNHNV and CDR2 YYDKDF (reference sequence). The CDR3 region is CATSPPYRGYGYTF. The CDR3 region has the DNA TGTGCCACCAGCCCCCCTTACAGGGGGTATGGCTACACCTTC.